A selection of T cell receptor beta chains follows, all from one sample in a study of follicular helper T cells after annual influenza vaccination. Repertoires were generated with immunoSEQ multiplex PCR, while TCRdb's copy carries only in-frame clones and drops some. The sample includes 2,000 to 2,500 clones, 75% to 85% of them seen just once. Source: CXCR5+ CD38- circulating T follicular helper cells from blood, taken on the day of influenza vaccination. These receptors were taken from an adult who received the influenza vaccine. Both conserved end residues are part of each CDR3. The D gene is left open where the match is weak. The listing skips clone size in some rows; elsewhere it reads once, few, many or a size class.

j_call v_call clone_size d_call cdr3_nt cdr3_aa
TRBJ1-5 TRBV19 . . TGTGCCAGTAGCCCCCCGCCTTATAGCAATCAGCCCCAGCATTTT CASSPPPYSNQPQHF
TRBJ2-5 TRBV25-1 once . TGTGCCAGCAGTGAAGGGAGAAGGGGTGAGACCCAGTACTTC CASSEGRRGETQYF
TRBJ2-3 TRBV5-6 . TRBD1 TGTGCCAGCAGCCCCCTACAGGGGCTGAGAGATACGCAGTATTTT CASSPLQGLRDTQYF
TRBJ2-5 TRBV30 . TRBD2 TGTGCCTGGAGTCGGCTAGCGGGTGGAGAGACCCAGTACTTC CAWSRLAGGETQYF
TRBJ1-2 TRBV19 . TRBD1 TGTGCCAGTGCCACAGGGGGCGTAAACTATGGCCACACCTTC CASATGGVNYGHTF
TRBJ2-2 TRBV6-5 . . TGTGCCAGCAGTCCTTGGACAGTCACCGGGGAGCTGTTTTTT CASSPWTVTGELFF
TRBJ2-7 TRBV30 . . TGTGCCTGCTCGGGAGTCTACGAGCAGTACTTC CACSGVYEQYF
TRBJ1-1 TRBV7-8 . TRBD1 TGTGCCAGCAGTTTCGACAGGGGGCGAGGGACTGAAGCTTTCTTT CASSFDRGRGTEAFF
TRBJ1-2 TRBV6-1 . . TGTGCCAGCAGTGCTACACCCACAAGAGATTATGGCTACACCTTC CASSATPTRDYGYTF
TRBJ2-2 TRBV5-1 . . TGCGCCAGCAGCTTGCAGGCGAACACCGGGGAGCTGTTTTTT CASSLQANTGELFF
TRBJ2-1 TRBV9 . TRBD2 TGTGCCAGCAGCGTAGCTGCACTAGCGGGGGGCAATGAGCAGTTCTTC CASSVAALAGGNEQFF
TRBJ2-5 TRBV6-5 . . TGTGCCAGCAGTCCCCAAGAGACCCAGTACTTC CASSPQETQYF
TRBJ1-1 TRBV5-8 . . TGTGCCAGCAGCTTGTCATCTGTGGGGGGAGAGTTCAACACTGAAGCTTTCTTT CASSLSSVGGEFNTEAFF
TRBJ1-6 TRBV9 . . TGTGCCAGCAGCGTAGCAGGGAGGCCTTCACCCCTCCACTTT CASSVAGRPSPLHF
TRBJ2-1 TRBV27 few . TGTGCCAGCTGGCCTAGGTTTGGCAATGAGCAGTTCTTC CASWPRFGNEQFF
TRBJ2-1 TRBV18 once . TGTGCCAGCTCACCCAGACAGGACTACAATGAGCAGTTCTTC CASSPRQDYNEQFF
TRBJ2-3 TRBV30 . TRBD1 TGTGCCTGGAGTGGGACAGGGATGCGAACAGATACGCAGTATTTT CAWSGTGMRTDTQYF
TRBJ2-4 TRBV6-1 . . TGTGCCAGCAGTCCCTCGACAGACACTAGGTTTCAGTACTTC CASSPSTDTRFQYF
TRBJ1-1 TRBV30 . . TGTGCCTGGCACCCAAGGATTAACACTGAAGCTTTCTTT CAWHPRINTEAFF
TRBJ2-7 TRBV2 . TRBD1 TGTGCCAGCAGTCCATACCGGACAGGGGGCTACGAGCAGTACTTC CASSPYRTGGYEQYF